Below, one T cell receptor beta chain is given with its context. Its target is unknown. The method was immunoSEQ multiplex PCR; TCRdb's version includes in-frame clones alone and lacks a portion of them. The sample holds around 96,000 clones, 65% to 85% seen once. This record comes from a study of PD-1 blockade in classical Hodgkin lymphoma. General study points: TCR diversity in CD4+, not CD8+, cells rose significantly by C4D1. Repertoire difference causes, possibly disease activity or prior therapy, remain undefined.

Every single patient, without exception, relapsed after autologous stem cell transplantation, and brentuximab vedotin exposure varied. Complete response, partial response or progressive disease were the best responses. CDR1 and CDR2 from the germline V gene are MDHEN and SYDVKM. The CDR3 consists of 14 residues. The V segment lost 8 bases and the J segment 6 bases; nucleotides outside the gene matches: 6. The sample in question was peripheral blood mononuclear cells (PBMCs), obtained at baseline. The source of this sequence is a human donor with classical Hodgkin lymphoma. This sequence joins TRBV28 and TRBJ2-1, with TRBD2 matching 11 bases. This chain's CDR3 is CASVRGLAANEQFF. The CDR3 DNA sequence: TGTGCCAGCGTACGGGGACTAGCGGCCAATGAGCAGTTCTTC.